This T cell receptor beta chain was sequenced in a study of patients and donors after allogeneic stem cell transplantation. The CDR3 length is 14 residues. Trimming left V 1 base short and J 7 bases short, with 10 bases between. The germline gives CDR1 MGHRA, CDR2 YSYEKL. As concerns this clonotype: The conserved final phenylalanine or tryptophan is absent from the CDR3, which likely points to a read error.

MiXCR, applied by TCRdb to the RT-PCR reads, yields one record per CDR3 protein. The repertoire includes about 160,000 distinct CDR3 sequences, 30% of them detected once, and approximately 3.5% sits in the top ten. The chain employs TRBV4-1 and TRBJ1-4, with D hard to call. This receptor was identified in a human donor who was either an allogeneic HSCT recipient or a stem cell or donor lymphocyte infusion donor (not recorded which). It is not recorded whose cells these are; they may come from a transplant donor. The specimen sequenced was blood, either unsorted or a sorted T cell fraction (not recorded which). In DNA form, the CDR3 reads TGCGCCAGCAGCCAAGGGACGACCGGTGAAAAACTGTTTTTG. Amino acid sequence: CASSQGTTGEKLFL.